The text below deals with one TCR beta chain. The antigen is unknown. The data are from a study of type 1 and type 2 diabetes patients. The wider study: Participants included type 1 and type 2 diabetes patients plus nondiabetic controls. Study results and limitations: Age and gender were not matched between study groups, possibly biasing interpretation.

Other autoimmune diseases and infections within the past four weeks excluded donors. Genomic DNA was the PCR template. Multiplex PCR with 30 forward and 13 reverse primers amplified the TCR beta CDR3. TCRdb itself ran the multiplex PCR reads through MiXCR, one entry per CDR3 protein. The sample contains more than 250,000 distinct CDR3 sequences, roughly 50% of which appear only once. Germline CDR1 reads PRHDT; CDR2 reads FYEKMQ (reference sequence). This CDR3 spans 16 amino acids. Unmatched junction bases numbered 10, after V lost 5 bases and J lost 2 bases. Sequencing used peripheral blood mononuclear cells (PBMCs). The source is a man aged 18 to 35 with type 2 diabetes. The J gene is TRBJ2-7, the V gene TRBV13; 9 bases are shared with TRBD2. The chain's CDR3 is CASSPGTSPTPYEQYF. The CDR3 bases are TGTGCCAGCAGCCCCGGGACTAGCCCGACTCCCTACGAGCAGTACTTC. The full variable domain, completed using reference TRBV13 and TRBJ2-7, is AAGVIQSPRHLIKEKRETATLKCYPIPRHDTVYWYQQGPGQDPQFLISFYEKMQSDKGSIPDRFSAQQFSDYHSELNMSSLELGDSALYFCASSPGTSPTPYEQYFGPGTRLTVT.